This T cell receptor beta chain was captured by sequencing in a study of T cell changes during pregnancy in multiple sclerosis. Measured with immunoSEQ multiplex PCR; TCRdb has only the in-frame clones, and not every one. The sample shows about 60,000 clones, approximately 91% of them seen only once. After removal of 2 bases from V and 6 bases from J, the junction contained 2 bases not matched to a gene. Germline V gene lookup returns CDR1 WNHNN and CDR2 SYGVQD (reference sequence). CDR3 length equals 13 residues. This sequence originates from a female donor with multiple sclerosis, enrolled in a pregnancy study. The genes are TRBV10-1 and TRBJ1-1; 8 bases agree with TRBD1. The input for sequencing was peripheral blood, taken in the second trimester of pregnancy. The CDR3 DNA reads TGCGCCAGCAGTGAGGGACAGGGTTCTGAAGCTTTCTTT. Its protein product is CASSEGQGSEAFF.